This entry features one TCR beta chain sequence. The data were obtained in a study of T cells after yellow fever vaccination. The CDR3 has 14 residues. Trimming pared 5 bases from V and 5 bases from J, leaving 17 bases between. Germline assignment: CDR1 SGHRS and CDR2 YFSETQ. TCRdb reprocessed the 5' RACE reads via MiXCR and lists one record per CDR3 protein. The data show 450,000 to 600,000 distinct CDR3 sequences, roughly 13% seen once. V and J are TRBV5-1 and TRBJ2-7; no definite D call. This TCR was recovered from a man aged 25-40 years who received the YFV17D yellow fever vaccine. This specimen consisted of PBMCs, obtained on the day of the yellow fever booster vaccination. This chain's CDR3 is CASRPQEYFHEQYF. CDR3 coding DNA: TGCGCCAGCAGACCCCAGGAGTACTTTCACGAGCAGTACTTC.